One and the same sample provided the 2 T cell receptor beta chains below, sequenced in a study of blood T cell repertoires in COVID-19. Sequencing used immunoSEQ multiplex PCR; TCRdb keeps in-frame clones, though not all of them. The sample yields some 350,000 clones, about 90% seen once. The sample consisted of peripheral blood. The source is a man between 18 and 35 years old with active or convalescent COVID-19.

The chain links TRBV7-3 to TRBJ1-1; D not certain. The V gene lost 5 bases and the J gene lost 3 bases, with 13 bases spanning the gap. From germline, CDR1 is SGHTA and CDR2 FQGTGA. The CDR3 covers 14 residues. The CDR3: CASSLVSGDTEAFF. The DNA for the CDR3 is TGTGCCAGCAGCCTGGTCTCCGGGGACACTGAAGCTTTCTTT.

As DNA, the CDR3 is TGTGCCAGCAGTTCAGGGAAGAGTAACTATGGCTACACCTTC. As protein: CASSSGKSNYGYTF. The gene calls are TRBV28 and TRBJ1-2; TRBD1 is a possible D gene (5 bases). V gave up 4 bases and J gave up 1 base, with 10 bases separating them. CDR3 length: 14 amino acids. CDR1 MDHEN and CDR2 SYDVKM come from the germline V gene.